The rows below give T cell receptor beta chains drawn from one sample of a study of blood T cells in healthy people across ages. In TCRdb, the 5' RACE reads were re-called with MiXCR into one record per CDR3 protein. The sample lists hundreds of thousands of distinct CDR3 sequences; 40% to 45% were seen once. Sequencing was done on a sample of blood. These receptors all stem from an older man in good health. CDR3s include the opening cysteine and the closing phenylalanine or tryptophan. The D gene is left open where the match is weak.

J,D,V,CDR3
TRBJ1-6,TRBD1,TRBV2,CASSEGQSNSPLHF
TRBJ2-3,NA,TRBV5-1,CASSLALVGPQNTQYF
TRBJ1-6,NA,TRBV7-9,CASSLRDTRGSPLHF
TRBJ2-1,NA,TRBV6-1,CASRPRPETGRQFF
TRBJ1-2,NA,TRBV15,CATSRTDYGYTF
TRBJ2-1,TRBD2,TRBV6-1,CASSVPSGGSPNEQFF
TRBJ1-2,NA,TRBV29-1,CSVQEGSYTF
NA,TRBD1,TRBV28,CASKQGSHEQYF
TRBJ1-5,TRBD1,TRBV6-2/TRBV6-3,CASNRQGNQPQHF
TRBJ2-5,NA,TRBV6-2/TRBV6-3,CASSLFQGQETQYF
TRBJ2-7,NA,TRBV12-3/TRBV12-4,CASRGGPEYEQYF
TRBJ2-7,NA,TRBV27,CASKPSETEPYEQYF
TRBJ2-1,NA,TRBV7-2,CASSSYQPGYNEQFF
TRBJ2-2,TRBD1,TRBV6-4,CASRPGQGFTGELFF
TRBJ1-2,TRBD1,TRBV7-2,CASSPGQAQRYGYTF
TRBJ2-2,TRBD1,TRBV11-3,CASSLDGQGNTGELFF
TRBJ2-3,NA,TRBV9,CASSATRVPDTQYF
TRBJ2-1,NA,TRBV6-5,CASSYTTGGLEQFF
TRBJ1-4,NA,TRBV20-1,CSASNRPGATNEKLFF
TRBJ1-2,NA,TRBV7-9,CASSLEYGYTF
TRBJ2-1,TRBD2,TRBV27,CASSFGPGLAGGPFEQFF
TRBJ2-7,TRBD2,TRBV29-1,CSVDGGLAGDDYEQYF
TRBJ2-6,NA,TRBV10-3,CAIKPWVSGANVLTF
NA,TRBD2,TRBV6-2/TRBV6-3,CASSYPYLAGVHEQYF
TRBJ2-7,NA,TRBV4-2,CASSQVAVRGSPSYEQYF
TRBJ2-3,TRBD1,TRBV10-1,CASSEPSTGAADTQYF
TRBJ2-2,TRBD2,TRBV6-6,CASSFPSSGGAPGELFF
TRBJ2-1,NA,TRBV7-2,CASSPYTGGRSYNEQFF
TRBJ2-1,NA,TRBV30,CAWSAGGREQFF
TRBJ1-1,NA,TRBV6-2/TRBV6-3,CASRRQNTEAFF
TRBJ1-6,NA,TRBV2,CASRGFNSPLHF
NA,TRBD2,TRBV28,CASLLAGGPDEQYF
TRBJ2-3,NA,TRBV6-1,CASSNRALPDTQYF
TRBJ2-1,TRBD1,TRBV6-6,CASSKGAGTVSYNEQFF
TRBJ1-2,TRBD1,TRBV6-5,CASSYSWTGVGYTF
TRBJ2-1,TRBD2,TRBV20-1,CSATGLAGGREFF
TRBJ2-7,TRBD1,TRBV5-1,CASSGDRVYEQYF
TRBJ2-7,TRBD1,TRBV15,CATSRGTGGYYEQYF
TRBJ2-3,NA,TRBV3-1,CASSQAIGGRVADTQYF
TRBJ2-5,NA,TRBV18,CASSPQGRANNEQYF
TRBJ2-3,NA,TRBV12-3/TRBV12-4,CASSYDGGPAPTDTQYF
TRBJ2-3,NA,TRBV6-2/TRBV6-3,CASSQGHITDTQYF
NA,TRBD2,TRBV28,CASSLIPSGFSYNEQYF
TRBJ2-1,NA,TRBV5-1,CASSSIQTDYNEQFF
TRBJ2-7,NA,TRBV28,CASSPTSRQAFNYEQYF
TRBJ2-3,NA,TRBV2,CASVGPSTDTQYF
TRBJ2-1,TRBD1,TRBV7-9,CASSSGQGIAYNEQFF
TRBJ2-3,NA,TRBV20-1,CSARDRQGPDTQYF
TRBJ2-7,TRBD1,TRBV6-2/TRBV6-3,CASSRGQGMPYEQYF
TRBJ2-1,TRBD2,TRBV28,CASTKLAVYNEQFF
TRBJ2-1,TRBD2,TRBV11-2,CASSLLGLAGDVSYNEQFF
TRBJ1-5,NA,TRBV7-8,CASRTPGQPQHF
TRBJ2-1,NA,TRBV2,CASRSQGASKEQFF
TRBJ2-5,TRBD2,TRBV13,CASGYRGTRETQYF
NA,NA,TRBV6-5,CASSMDPSYNEQYF
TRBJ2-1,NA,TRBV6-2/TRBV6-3,CASSPGADYYNEQFF